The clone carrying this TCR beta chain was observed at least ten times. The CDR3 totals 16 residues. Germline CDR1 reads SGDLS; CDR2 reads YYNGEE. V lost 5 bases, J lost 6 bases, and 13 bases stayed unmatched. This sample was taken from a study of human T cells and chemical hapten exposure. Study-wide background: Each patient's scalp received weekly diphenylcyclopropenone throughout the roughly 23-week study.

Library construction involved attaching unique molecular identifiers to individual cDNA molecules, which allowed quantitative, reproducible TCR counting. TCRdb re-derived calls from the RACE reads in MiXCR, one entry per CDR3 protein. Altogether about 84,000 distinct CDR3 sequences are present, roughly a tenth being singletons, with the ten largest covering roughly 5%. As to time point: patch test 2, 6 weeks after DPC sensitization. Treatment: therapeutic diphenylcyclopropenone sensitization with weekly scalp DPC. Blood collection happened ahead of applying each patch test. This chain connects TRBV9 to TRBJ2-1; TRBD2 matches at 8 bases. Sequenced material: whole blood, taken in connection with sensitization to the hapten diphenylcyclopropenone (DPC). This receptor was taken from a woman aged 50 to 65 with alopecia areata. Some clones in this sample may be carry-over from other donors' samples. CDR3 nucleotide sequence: TGTGCCAGCAGAGGGGGGATGGCTAGCGGGCCCAATGAGCAGTTCTTC. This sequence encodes CASRGGMASGPNEQFF.